These 9 T cell receptor beta chains were sequenced from one sample in a study of blood T cell repertoires in COVID-19. TCRdb keeps only in-frame clones here, not all; method: immunoSEQ multiplex PCR. The profile shows approximately 160,000 clones, about 80% of them singletons. The sequenced sample consisted of peripheral blood. The receptors here all came from a man aged 55 to 69 with acute or convalescent COVID-19.

J is TRBJ1-5 and V is TRBV27; 11 bases map to TRBD1. Germline V gene sequence: CDR1 MNHEY, CDR2 SMNVEV (reference sequence). This CDR3 contains 15 residues. The V gene end was trimmed by 8 bases and the J gene end by 4 bases; junction bases not matched to a gene: 7. The CDR3 nucleotides read TGTGCCAGCGGATCCGGGACAGGGGGGAATCAGCCCCAGCATTTT. Translating gives CASGSGTGGNQPQHF.

The rearrangement uses TRBV7-9 and TRBJ1-2; 7 nucleotides agree with TRBD1. CDR1 and CDR2 from the germline V gene are SEHNR and FQNEAQ (reference sequence). J gave up 8 bases and V 3 bases, and 9 bases lay outside the gene matches. CDR3 length: 14 amino acids. The CDR3 region is CASSFSVTGSGYTF. CDR3 sequence (DNA): TGTGCCAGCAGCTTTTCTGTGACAGGGAGCGGCTACACCTTC.

The rearrangement uses TRBV5-6 and TRBJ2-7; TRBD2 might be the D (5 bases). Germline CDR1 reads SGHDT; CDR2 reads YYEEEE. The CDR3 is made up of 14 amino acids. With 2 bases removed from V and 6 bases from J, the gap between germline ends came to 15 bases. DNA for the CDR3: TGTGCCAGCAGCTTCGAGGGATCTCGGGCCGAGCAGTACTTC. This encodes CASSFEGSRAEQYF.

This clone appeared a single time. This chain joins TRBV7-2 and TRBJ2-7; the D gene is possibly TRBD1 (6 bases). Germline loops: CDR1 SGHTA, CDR2 FQGNSA. The CDR3 length is 14 residues. V was shortened by 1 base and J by 1 base, with 8 bases between the two germline ends. CDR3 amino acids: CASSLGTGSYEQYF. The CDR3 nucleotides read TGTGCCAGCAGCTTAGGTACAGGGTCCTACGAGCAGTACTTC.

J is TRBJ1-1 and V is TRBV19, with 12 nucleotides matching TRBD1. Germline V gene lookup returns CDR1 LNHDA and CDR2 SQIVND (reference sequence). This CDR3 contains 13 residues. Trimming removed 9 bases from V and 6 bases from J; junction bases left unmatched: 5. The CDR3 loop is CASRGQGASEAFF. The CDR3 region has the DNA TGTGCCAGCAGGGGACAGGGGGCCTCTGAAGCTTTCTTT. Full variable domain (outside the CDR3, taken from reference TRBV19 and TRBJ1-1): DGGITQSPKYLFRKEGQNVTLSCEQNLNHDAMYWYRQDPGQGLRLIYYSQIVNDFQKGDIAEGYSVSREKKESFPLTVTSAQKNPTAFYLCASRGQGASEAFFGQGTRLTVV.

This chain links TRBV10-2 with TRBJ2-2; D possibly corresponds to TRBD1 (6 bases). The germline V and J ends were trimmed by 4 bases and 0 bases, with 6 bases remaining between them. Germline V gene sequence: CDR1 WSHSY, CDR2 SAAADI. The CDR3 spans 14 residues. CDR3 nucleotides: TGCGCCAGCAGTGGGGGGCCGAACACCGGGGAGCTGTTTTTT. It codes for CASSGGPNTGELFF.

The chain joins TRBV4-2 to TRBJ2-5; TRBD2 matches 9 bases. Per germline, CDR1 LGHNA and CDR2 YNFKEQ. The CDR3 is 13 amino acids. V was clipped by 7 bases and J by 3 bases; unmatched bases: 3. The CDR3 DNA is TGTGCCAGCAAGAAGCGGGGGGAAGAGACCCAGTACTTC. It is translated as CASKKRGEETQYF.

This chain joins TRBV7-2 and TRBJ1-1; no firm D call. Germline assignment: CDR1 SGHTA and CDR2 FQGNSA. The CDR3 extends over 14 amino acids. The ends were cut back, 8 bases at V and 1 base at J, with 14 bases in the middle. The CDR3: CASLRRVGNTEAFF. The CDR3 nucleotides are TGTGCCAGCTTACGGAGAGTGGGGAACACTGAAGCTTTCTTT.

In this sample, this clone turned up a few times. The CDR3: CASSSHRVTNEKLFF. The CDR3 DNA reads TGTGCCAGCAGCTCCCACAGGGTTACTAATGAAAAACTGTTTTTT. The gene calls are TRBV11-2 and TRBJ1-4; perhaps TRBD1 as D (6 bases). There are 15 residues in the CDR3. Germline CDR1 reads SGHAT; CDR2 reads FQNNGV. V lost 4 bases and J lost 2, with 11 bases in between.